This paragraph reports one T cell receptor (beta chain). The CDR3 sequence is 15 residues long. V lost 3 bases to trimming and J lost 4 bases, with 15 bases between them. The sample is drawn from a study of blood T cells in healthy people across ages. Each donor was a healthy Caucasian individual from Russia, aged about 6 to 95. A J-beta primer mix and a sample-barcoded 5' primer were used in a second PCR of roughly 7 to 12 cycles. TCRdb processed the 5' RACE reads anew with MiXCR; each CDR3 protein has one entry. The data contain more than 600,000 distinct CDR3 sequences, approximately 25% of them singletons. Separately, the same data were catalogued under a study of T cells of mothers and their children.

Sample: blood. The receptor was derived from a boy aged 5 to 17 in good health. The chain is built from TRBV12-3 or TRBV12-4 and TRBJ1-1; D gene ambiguous. The CDR3 DNA is TGTGCCAGCAGTTTCGGGCGGGAAGCGGGCACTGAAGCTTTCTTT. Amino acid sequence: CASSFGREAGTEAFF.